The present T cell receptor (beta chain) was sequenced within a study of T cells in Graves' hyperthyroidism and ophthalmopathy. General study findings and limits: Ophthalmopathy got predicted by the model a median about 6.7 months before its onset.

This CDR3 comprises 16 residues. With 7 bases removed from V and 3 bases from J, the gap between germline ends came to 22 bases. Amplified TCR beta CDR3 regions derived from RNA transcripts. RT-PCR in the first round (using the HTBI primer set) targeted the TCR CDR3. One entry per CDR3 protein, called by TCRdb with MiXCR from the multiplex PCR reads. This sample has 300,000 to 500,000 distinct CDR3 sequences, with around an eighth found just once. This clonotype was observed at least ten times. Its target is unknown. Material for sequencing was blood. The chain is built from TRBV12-3 or TRBV12-4 and TRBJ2-7; possible D gene TRBD1, 6 bases. The sequence derives from a man in his fifties with Graves' ophthalmopathy. The CDR3, as DNA: TGTGCCAGCAACCTTAAGGGACACGGAGATCGCTACGAGCAGTACTTC. Protein: CASNLKGHGDRYEQYF.